This is a list of T cell receptor beta chains from one sample in a study of T cells in Graves' hyperthyroidism and ophthalmopathy. TCRdb re-derived calls from the multiplex PCR reads in MiXCR, one entry per CDR3 protein. This repertoire shows about 420,000 distinct CDR3 sequences, 15% to 18% found once; its top ten account for 7.5% to 9%. The material sequenced was blood. These receptor sequences come from a woman younger than 35 with Graves' hyperthyroidism. Each CDR3 is given with its conserved first and last residue. Fields, in order: V gene, clone size, CDR3 length, J gene, D gene, CDR3 protein, CDR3 DNA. The D gene is left open where the match is weak. Clone size appears in some rows only: once, few, many, or a class for an expanded clone.

TRBV10-2	many	14	TRBJ2-7	TRBD1	CASRHTGDAYEQYF	TGCGCCAGCCGGCATACAGGGGACGCCTACGAGCAGTACTTC
TRBV2	many	15	TRBJ2-7	.	CASSDPGPSPYEQYF	TGTGCCAGCAGCGACCCGGGCCCTTCCCCCTACGAGCAGTACTTC
TRBV7-3	many	14	TRBJ1-4	TRBD1	CASSLGQGKEKLFF	TGTGCCAGCAGCTTGGGACAGGGGAAAGAAAAACTGTTTTTT
TRBV6-1	many	14	TRBJ2-5	.	CASSPTWAQETQYF	TGTGCCAGCAGTCCTACTTGGGCCCAAGAGACCCAGTACTTC
TRBV2	many	16	TRBJ2-3	TRBD2	CASSGTSGLIDDTQYF	TGTGCCAGCAGTGGGACTAGCGGGCTGATTGATGATACGCAGTATTTT
TRBV7-9	many	16	TRBJ2-5	TRBD2	CASSPGTSGHQETQYF	TGTGCCAGCAGCCCCGGGACTAGCGGCCACCAAGAGACCCAGTACTTC
TRBV5-5	few	14	TRBJ1-4	.	CASSLASFNEKLFF	TGTGCCAGCAGCTTGGCATCGTTTAATGAAAAACTGTTTTTT
TRBV28	.	18	TRBJ2-5	.	CASNGIRRASRGGETQYF	TGTGCCAGCAACGGAATAAGGAGGGCGAGCCGCGGAGGAGAGACCCAGTACTTC
TRBV20-1	.	14	TRBJ2-1	.	CSAKGLTSYNEQFF	TGCAGTGCTAAGGGACTGACCTCCTACAATGAGCAGTTCTTC
TRBV20-1	few	14	TRBJ2-7	.	CSAASGRSSYEQYF	TGCAGTGCTGCCTCGGGACGGAGCTCCTACGAGCAGTACTTC
TRBV29-1	few	14	TRBJ1-6	.	CSVPPGGNNSPLHF	TGCAGCGTTCCCCCCGGGGGAAATAATTCACCCCTCCACTTT
TRBV6-6	many	15	TRBJ2-7	.	CASSYAYRSAYEQYF	TGTGCCAGCAGTTACGCCTATAGGTCCGCCTACGAGCAGTACTTC
TRBV5-6	many	16	TRBJ2-5	TRBD1	CASRSEGQGLQETQYF	TGTGCCAGCAGGAGTGAGGGACAGGGCCTTCAAGAGACCCAGTACTTC
TRBV6-1	many	12	TRBJ2-1	.	CASSARYNEQFF	TGTGCCAGCAGTGCCAGGTACAATGAGCAGTTCTTC
TRBV6-1	.	15	TRBJ1-2	.	CASPPPAGLAKGYTF	TGTGCCAGCCCCCCCCCGGCGGGCCTGGCGAAGGGCTACACCTTC
TRBV6-1	.	14	TRBJ2-3	.	CASSVSSGEDTQYF	TGTGCCAGCAGTGTTTCCTCAGGGGAAGATACGCAGTATTTT
TRBV27	.	15	TRBJ2-2	.	CASSSVPGGTGELFF	TGTGCCAGCAGTTCCGTCCCTGGGGGAACCGGGGAGCTGTTTTTT